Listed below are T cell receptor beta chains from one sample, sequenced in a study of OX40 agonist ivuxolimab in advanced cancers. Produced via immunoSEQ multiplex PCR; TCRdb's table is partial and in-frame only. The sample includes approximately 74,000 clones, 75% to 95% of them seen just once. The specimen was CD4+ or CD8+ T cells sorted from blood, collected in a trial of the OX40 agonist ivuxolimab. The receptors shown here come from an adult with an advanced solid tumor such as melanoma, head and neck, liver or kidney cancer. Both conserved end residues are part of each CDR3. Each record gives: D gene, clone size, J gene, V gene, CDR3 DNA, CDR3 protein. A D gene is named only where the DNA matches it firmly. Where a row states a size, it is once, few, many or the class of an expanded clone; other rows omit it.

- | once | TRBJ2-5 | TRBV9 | TGTGCCAGCAGCGGGGGGGCCCGGCAAGAGACCCAGTACTTC | CASSGGARQETQYF
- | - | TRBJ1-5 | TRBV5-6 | TGTGCCAGCAGCTTTTCACAGGCTCAGCCCCAGCATTTT | CASSFSQAQPQHF
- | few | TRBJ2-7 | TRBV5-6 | TGTGCCAGCAGCGACTTGTCGTACTACGAGCAGTACTTC | CASSDLSYYEQYF
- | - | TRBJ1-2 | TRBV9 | TGTGCCAGCAGCGTAGTCTCGGGGCCCTATGGCTACACCTTC | CASSVVSGPYGYTF
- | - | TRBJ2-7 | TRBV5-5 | TGTGCCAGCAGCTTGATACTAGCTTATTCCTACGAGCAGTACTTC | CASSLILAYSYEQYF
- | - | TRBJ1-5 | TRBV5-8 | TGTGCCAGCAGACAACCGGGGGGTGGGGGACAGCCCCAGCATTTT | CASRQPGGGGQPQHF
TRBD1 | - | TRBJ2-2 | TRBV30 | TGTGCCTGGAGTGTAGGCTCCAGGGGGAACGGGGAGCTGTTTTTT | CAWSVGSRGNGELFF
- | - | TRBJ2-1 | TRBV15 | TGTGCCACCAGCAGATCCTCCATGAGCTCCTACAATGAGCAGTTCTTC | CATSRSSMSSYNEQFF
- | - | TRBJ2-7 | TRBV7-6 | TGTGCCAGCAGCTCGTTAGAACAGGGTCGAGACGAGCAGTACTTC | CASSSLEQGRDEQYF
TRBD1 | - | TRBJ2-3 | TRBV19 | TGTGCCAGCCGGGACAGGGGAACTGATACGCAGTATTTT | CASRDRGTDTQYF
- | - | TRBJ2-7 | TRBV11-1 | TGTGCCAGCAGCTTGTCAGGAGCCGCCTACGAGCAGTACTTC | CASSLSGAAYEQYF
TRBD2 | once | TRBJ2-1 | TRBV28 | TGTGCCAGCAGTTTCAGGTTGGGACTACCTAATGAGCAGTTCTTC | CASSFRLGLPNEQFF
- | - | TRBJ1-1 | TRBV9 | TGTGCCAGCAGCGTAGGGTGGACAGATGAAGCTTTCTTT | CASSVGWTDEAFF
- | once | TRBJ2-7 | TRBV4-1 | TGCGCCAGCAGCCACCCCTGGGAGAGGGGCTACGAGCAGTACTTC | CASSHPWERGYEQYF
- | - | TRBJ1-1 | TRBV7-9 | TGTGCCAGCATTCCGACGAACGCGGCTGAAGCTTTCTTT | CASIPTNAAEAFF
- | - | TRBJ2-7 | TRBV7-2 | TGTGCCAGCAGCTTAGAACACCGCCCGGGCGAGCAGTACTTC | CASSLEHRPGEQYF
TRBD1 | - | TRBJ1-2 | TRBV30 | TGTGCCTGGAAAGGGACAGGGGTCTATGGCTACACCTTC | CAWKGTGVYGYTF
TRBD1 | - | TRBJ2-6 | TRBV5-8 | TGTGCCAGCAGCTTGGTGGACAGGGGCTTCTCTGGGGCCAACGTCCTGACTTTC | CASSLVDRGFSGANVLTF
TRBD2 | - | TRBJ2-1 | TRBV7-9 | TGTGCCAGCAGCCCACGTAGCGGGAGGAACTACAATGAGCAGTTCTTC | CASSPRSGRNYNEQFF
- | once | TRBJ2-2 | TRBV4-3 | TGCGCCAGCAGCCACCCTACCGGACGGTTGAACACCGGGGAGCTGTTTTTT | CASSHPTGRLNTGELFF
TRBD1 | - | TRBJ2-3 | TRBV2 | TGTGCCAGCAGTGAAGTAGGGACAGGGTTTACAGATACGCAGTATTTT | CASSEVGTGFTDTQYF
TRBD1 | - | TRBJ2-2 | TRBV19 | TGTGCCAGTAGTCCCGAGGGACAGGGGACCGGGGAGCTGTTTTTT | CASSPEGQGTGELFF
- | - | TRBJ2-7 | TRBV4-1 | TGCGCCAGCAGCCAAACCTGGGGCAGTACCTACGAGCAGTACTTC | CASSQTWGSTYEQYF
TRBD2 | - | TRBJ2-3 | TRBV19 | TGTGCCAGTAGCTCCGGGGGGGGCCCAGATACGCAGTATTTT | CASSSGGGPDTQYF
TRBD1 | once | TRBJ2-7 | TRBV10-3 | TGTGCCATCAGTGAGGTGGCAGGGGGCGGGGAGCAGTACTTC | CAISEVAGGGEQYF
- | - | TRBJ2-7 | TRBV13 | TGTGCCAGCAGCTTAGGACCAGTCACCTACGAGCAGTACTTC | CASSLGPVTYEQYF
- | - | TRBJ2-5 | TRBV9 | TGTGCCAGCAGCGTTGAGGGGGGCGTTGAGACCCAGTACTTC | CASSVEGGVETQYF
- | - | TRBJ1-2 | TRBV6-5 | TGTGCCAGCAGTTACGGGATCATTTATGGCTACACCTTC | CASSYGIIYGYTF
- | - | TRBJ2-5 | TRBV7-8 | TGTGCCAGCAGCTTAGAGAGTTCCCAAGAGACCCAGTACTTC | CASSLESSQETQYF
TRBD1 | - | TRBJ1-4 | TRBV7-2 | TGTGCCAGCAGCGACCCCGGTACAGGGGACGAAAAACTGTTTTTT | CASSDPGTGDEKLFF
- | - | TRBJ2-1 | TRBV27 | TGTGCCAGCAGTTTATCCGGCGGGAATGAGCAGTTCTTC | CASSLSGGNEQFF
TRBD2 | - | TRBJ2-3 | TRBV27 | TGTGCCAGCAGTTTAGGAGCGGGGGGCACAGATACGCAGTATTTT | CASSLGAGGTDTQYF
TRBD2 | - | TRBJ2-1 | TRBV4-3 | TGCGCCAGCAGCCCAACCCGGACTAGCGGGACCTATAATGAGCAGTTCTTC | CASSPTRTSGTYNEQFF
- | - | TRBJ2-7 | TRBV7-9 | TGTGCCAGCAGCTTAGCGCAGGGTAGGTTCTACGAGCAGTACTTC | CASSLAQGRFYEQYF
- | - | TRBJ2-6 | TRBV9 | TGTGCCAGCAGCTCCCACGACCGAGTACCTGGGGCCAACGTCCTGACTTTC | CASSSHDRVPGANVLTF
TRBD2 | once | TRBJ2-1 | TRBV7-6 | TGTGCCAGCAGCCGTAAAGCGGGGGGCCTCGCCGATGAGCAGTTCTTC | CASSRKAGGLADEQFF
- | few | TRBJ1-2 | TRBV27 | TGTGCCAGCAGTTTGGGACCAGCGAGCGGCTACACCTTC | CASSLGPASGYTF
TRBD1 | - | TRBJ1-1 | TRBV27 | TGTGCCAGCAGTTCCGGGACAGGGAACACTGAAGCTTTCTTT | CASSSGTGNTEAFF
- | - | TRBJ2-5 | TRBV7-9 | TGTGCCAGCAGCCTAACGTCCAGTAGAGGGGAGACCCAGTACTTC | CASSLTSSRGETQYF
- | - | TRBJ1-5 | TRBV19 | TGTGCCAGTAGTATGGGTTCCGGACTTAGCAATCAGCCCCAGCATTTT | CASSMGSGLSNQPQHF